The 22 T cell receptor beta chains below were found in one sample sequenced in a study of T cell responses to AZD1222 COVID-19 vaccine. Assay: immunoSEQ multiplex PCR; the TCRdb copy retains only in-frame clones and omits some. The profile shows around 89,000 clones, around 90% of them singletons. The specimen was peripheral blood, collected on day 0 of AZD1222 vaccination. Every receptor here comes from an adult in good health.

CDR3 sequence (DNA): TGTGCCAGTCAGACTGGCGTCGGAAACTATGGCTACACCTTC. Translated: CASQTGVGNYGYTF. The chain uses TRBV6-5 and TRBJ1-2; D not resolved. CDR3 length: 14 amino acids. The V gene's germline CDR1 is MNHEY and CDR2 SVGAGI. Trimming removed 9 bases from V and 2 bases from J, with 16 bases in between.

The chain links TRBV5-8 to TRBJ2-7; D possibly corresponds to TRBD1 (6 bases). The CDR3 spans 16 residues. The V gene lost 4 bases and the J gene lost 2 bases, with 19 bases spanning the gap. Per germline, CDR1 SGHTS and CDR2 YDEGEE. The CDR3 sequence: CASSLLGQPSTYEQYF. DNA for the CDR3: TGTGCCAGCAGCCTTCTAGGACAGCCTTCTACCTACGAGCAGTACTTC.

The gene calls are TRBV7-9 and TRBJ2-3, with 8 bases that match TRBD2. V shed 5 bases, J shed 4 bases, and the junction held 8 bases outside the gene matches. Germline CDR1 reads SEHNR; CDR2 reads FQNEAQ (reference sequence). The CDR3 has 15 residues. The CDR3 protein is CASSIGTSHADTQYF. The CDR3 bases are TGTGCCAGCAGCATCGGGACTAGTCACGCAGATACGCAGTATTTT.

V is TRBV19 and J is TRBJ1-5; 10 positions agree with TRBD1. Germline V gene data show CDR1 as LNHDA and CDR2 as SQIVND (reference sequence). The trim removed 0 bases at V and 2 bases at J, leaving 7 bases unmatched. The CDR3 totals 18 residues. The CDR3 DNA reads TGTGCCAGTAGTATAGACTGGACAGGGGGGAGAGGCAATCAGCCCCAGCATTTT. Its protein product is CASSIDWTGGRGNQPQHF.

The genes are TRBV12-3 or TRBV12-4 and TRBJ1-5; D gene ambiguous. The ends were cut back, 3 bases at V and 4 bases at J, with 7 bases in the middle. The CDR3 is made up of 13 amino acids. CDR3 region: CASSFAVNQPQHF. In nucleotides, the CDR3 is TGTGCCAGCAGTTTTGCCGTTAATCAGCCCCAGCATTTT.

CDR3 DNA: TGTGCCAGCAGTTTCGCGGCAGGGGTAGAGACCCAGTACTTC. Translated, it gives CASSFAAGVETQYF. The J gene is TRBJ2-5, the V gene TRBV27, with D possibly TRBD1 on 6 matching bases. Germline V gives CDR1 MNHEY, CDR2 SMNVEV (reference sequence). This CDR3 is 14 amino acids long. V gave up 3 bases and J gave up 4 bases, with 12 bases separating them.

This clone occurred once. V is TRBV7-9 and J is TRBJ2-5; maybe TRBD1 (6 bases). Trimming pared 4 bases from V and 3 bases from J, leaving 18 bases between. The germline V gene has CDR1 SEHNR and CDR2 FQNEAQ (reference sequence). CDR3 length equals 16 residues. CDR3 sequence (DNA): TGTGCCAGCAGCTCTCCGCCGACAGGACGAGAAGAGACCCAGTACTTC. Translated: CASSSPPTGREETQYF.

V gene TRBV5-4 combines with J gene TRBJ2-5, with 9 bases aligning to TRBD1. The ends lost 5 bases at V and 5 bases at J; junction bases unmatched: 10. The CDR3 totals 15 residues. CDR1 and CDR2 (germline): SGHNT, YYREEE (reference sequence). The CDR3 region has the DNA TGTGCCAGCAGGAGCTTTGGGACAGGGAGGGAGACCCAGTACTTC. The encoded protein is CASRSFGTGRETQYF.

The gene calls are TRBV6-2 or TRBV6-3 and TRBJ1-5; the D is unclear. This CDR3 has 15 residues. Looked up from germline, CDR1 is MNHEY and CDR2 is SVGEGT. V dropped 7 bases and J dropped 7 bases, with 20 bases sitting between them. This CDR3 reads CASTPNPQMGQPQHF. The DNA of the CDR3 is TGTGCCAGCACCCCGAACCCACAGATGGGCCAGCCCCAGCATTTT.

V and J are TRBV5-4 and TRBJ2-2; D gene uncertain. The CDR3 spans 14 residues. Trimming stripped 1 base from V and 3 bases from J, with 7 bases between. Germline V CDR1 and CDR2: SGHNT, YYREEE (reference sequence). The CDR3 sequence: CASSLLIDTGELFF. DNA of the CDR3: TGTGCCAGCAGCTTGTTAATTGACACCGGGGAGCTGTTTTTT.

In its sample, this clone was seen a few times. J is TRBJ1-2 and V is TRBV4-3; no clear D gene. The CDR3 consists of 17 residues. The V gene lost 0 bases and the J gene lost 3 bases, with 17 bases spanning the gap. Per the germline V gene, CDR1 is LGHNA and CDR2 is YSLEER. The CDR3 here is CASSQDPRQSGHYGYTF. Written as DNA, the CDR3 is TGCGCCAGCAGCCAAGATCCCCGCCAGTCGGGCCACTATGGCTACACCTTC.

Only one count was recorded for this clone. The genes are TRBV5-6 and TRBJ2-5; 8 nucleotides line up with TRBD2. The V and J ends lost 2 bases and 5 bases, in that order; junction bases with no gene match: 5. CDR1 and CDR2 (germline): SGHDT, YYEEEE. CDR3 length: 14 residues. In DNA form, the CDR3 reads TGTGCCAGCAGCTTCGGGGGGGCAAAGGAGACCCAGTACTTC. This encodes CASSFGGAKETQYF.

The chain carries TRBV5-1 and TRBJ1-4, with TRBD1 matching over 9 bases. With V trimmed by 4 bases and J by 2 bases, 6 bases remained unmatched. CDR3 length equals 16 residues. Germline V gives CDR1 SGHRS, CDR2 YFSETQ. The CDR3 loop reads CASSRTGEDTNEKLFF. Here the CDR3 DNA reads TGCGCCAGCAGCCGGACAGGGGAGGATACTAATGAAAAACTGTTTTTT.

V is TRBV4-2 and J is TRBJ1-2, with D perhaps matching TRBD1 (5 bases). The germline V and J ends were trimmed by 0 bases and 4 bases, with 15 bases remaining between them. Germline V gene lookup returns CDR1 LGHNA and CDR2 YNFKEQ. CDR3 length: 16 residues. The chain's CDR3 is CASSQERGSVLYGYTF. The CDR3 DNA sequence: TGTGCCAGCAGCCAAGAGCGGGGGTCGGTGCTCTATGGCTACACCTTC.

This chain joins TRBV5-1 and TRBJ2-7; D uncertain. Germline V lookup: CDR1 SGHRS, CDR2 YFSETQ. The CDR3 sequence is 12 residues long. Trimming removed 1 base at V and 5 bases at J, with 7 bases between. CDR3 protein: CASSLNKDEQYF. CDR3 bases: TGCGCCAGCAGCTTGAATAAAGACGAGCAGTACTTC.

This clone showed up just once. This sequence joins TRBV12-3 or TRBV12-4 and TRBJ2-7; D might be TRBD1 or TRBD2, each matching 6 bases. There are 11 residues in the CDR3. Trimming left V 4 bases short and J 13 bases short, with 14 bases between. The CDR3 loop reads CASSSRGLLYF. The CDR3 region has the DNA TGTGCCAGCAGTTCCCGGGGGCTCCTTTACTTC.

The chain recombines TRBV3-1 (or the pseudogene TRBV3-2) with TRBJ1-3; D gene ambiguous. CDR1 is LGHDT and CDR2 is YNNKEL in the germline V gene (reference sequence). The V end was cut by 3 bases, the J end by 0 bases, with 9 bases between. This CDR3 contains 15 residues. The CDR3, as DNA: TGTGCCAGCAGCCAGGCTTTTATCTCTGGAAACACCATATATTTT. Its protein is CASSQAFISGNTIYF.

J is TRBJ2-1 and V is TRBV6-2 or TRBV6-3; 8 nucleotides align to TRBD2. The CDR3 extends over 14 amino acids. CDR1 is MNHEY, CDR2 SVGEGT, per germline. Trimming cost V 4 bases and J 6 bases; bases outside gene matches: 5. The chain's CDR3 is CASSSHGGVNEQFF. In DNA, the CDR3 is TGTGCCAGCAGTTCCCACGGGGGGGTCAATGAGCAGTTCTTC.

V usage is TRBV18 and J usage is TRBJ1-5; D gene uncertain. V shed 0 bases and J shed 0 bases, with 6 bases lying between them. The length of the CDR3 is 15 residues. In germline, CDR1 is KGHSH, CDR2 LQKENI. The CDR3 nucleotides read TGTGCCAGCTCACCACCGTCTCGTAGCAATCAGCCCCAGCATTTT. This translates into CASSPPSRSNQPQHF.

The chain links TRBV5-1 to TRBJ2-5, with 9 bases lining up with TRBD1. Per germline, CDR1 SGHRS and CDR2 YFSETQ. CDR3 length: 13 residues. V dropped 2 bases and J dropped 5; count of bases not matched to a gene: 1. This CDR3 reads CASSFGQGETQYF. The CDR3, as DNA: TGCGCCAGCAGCTTTGGACAGGGGGAGACCCAGTACTTC.

This chain uses TRBV28 with TRBJ2-5, with D perhaps matching TRBD1 (7 bases). Trimming took off 3 bases at V and 4 bases at J, with 12 bases between the two ends. The CDR3 is 14 amino acids. Germline V gene lookup returns CDR1 MDHEN and CDR2 SYDVKM. CDR3 in amino acids: CASSLEGAGETQYF. DNA of the CDR3: TGTGCCAGCAGTTTGGAGGGGGCTGGAGAGACCCAGTACTTC.

The chain joins TRBV6-5 to TRBJ1-5, with D tentatively TRBD1 (5 bases). The CDR3 extends over 13 amino acids. From germline, CDR1 is MNHEY and CDR2 SVGAGI. V was trimmed by 2 bases and J by 6 bases, leaving 8 bases between them. The CDR3 sequence: CASSYRGIQPQHF. CDR3 bases: TGTGCCAGCAGTTACAGGGGTATTCAGCCCCAGCATTTT.